The 18 T cell receptor beta chains given below trace back to one sample, sequenced in a study of sequential checkpoint blockade in melanoma. Treatment defined: randomized to nivolumab then ipilimumab (arm A) or the reverse (arm B). Assay used: immunoSEQ multiplex PCR; TCRdb lists only in-frame clones, some missing. In the table there are about 1,300 clones, around 65% of which are singletons. Material: CD8+ T cells sorted from blood (inferred from file names), obtained from a patient given nivolumab and ipilimumab in sequence. The receptors derive from a human donor with melanoma.

The genes are TRBV4-3 and TRBJ1-2, with TRBD1 matching 8 bases. Germline trimming cut 0 bases from V and 5 bases from J; bases unmatched to any gene: 5. CDR1 and CDR2 from the germline V gene are LGHNA and YSLEER. This CDR3 comprises 15 residues. CDR3 loop: CASSQDAGGAYGYTF. The CDR3 nucleotides are TGCGCCAGCAGCCAAGATGCAGGGGGCGCGTATGGCTACACCTTC.

The chain combines TRBV14 with TRBJ1-1; tentatively, D is TRBD1 (5 bases). V was pared by 7 bases and J by 7 bases, with 31 bases between. CDR3 length equals 18 residues. The V gene's germline CDR1 is SGHDN and CDR2 FVKESK. The DNA of the CDR3 is TGTGCCAGCACCCACATACCAAGTATTGGCGGTTGGGGACTTGAAGCTTTCTTT. Amino acid sequence: CASTHIPSIGGWGLEAFF.

CDR3 protein: CSVEDGGQAHTDTQYF. The DNA of the CDR3 is TGCAGCGTTGAAGATGGGGGACAGGCCCACACAGATACGCAGTATTTT. This chain links TRBV29-1 with TRBJ2-3; 8 positions agree with TRBD1. Looked up from germline, CDR1 is SQVTM and CDR2 is ANQGSEA. The CDR3 spans 16 residues. Trimming took 0 bases from V and 2 from J; bases not matched to a gene: 7.

The chain links TRBV7-1 to TRBJ2-1; 13 bases map to TRBD2. TRBV7-1 is identified as an open reading frame with a role that is uncertain. V lost 5 bases, J lost 9 bases, and 10 bases stayed unmatched. The CDR3 totals 16 residues. CDR3 sequence reads: CASSRLAGGPGPEQFF. As DNA, the CDR3 is TGTGCCAGCAGCCGACTAGCGGGAGGTCCAGGACCTGAGCAGTTCTTC.

The gene calls are TRBV5-1 and TRBJ1-2; 7 bases line up with TRBD1. This CDR3 has 14 residues. After removal of 3 bases from V and 4 bases from J, the junction contained 6 bases not matched to a gene. Germline CDR1 is SGHRS and CDR2 is YFSETQ. CDR3 loop: CASSWGQSLYGYTF. The CDR3 bases are TGCGCCAGCAGCTGGGGACAGTCCCTCTATGGCTACACCTTC.

Concerning this clone itself: The CDR3 end shows no conserved phenylalanine or tryptophan, and so a read error is likely. The chain links TRBV15 to TRBJ2-7; possibly TRBD2 for D (5 bases). The CDR3 is 15 residues long. The germline V gene encodes CDR1 LNHNV and CDR2 YYDKDF (reference sequence). The CDR3 region has the DNA TGTGCCACCTGCAGAGATGCTAGCATCGCATACGAGCAGTACTAC. Translation gives CATCRDASIAYEQYY.

The chain is built from TRBV12-1 and TRBJ1-2; the table's D call, TRBD1, was not checked against the DNA. TRBV12-1 is a known pseudogene. The CDR3 contains 15 residues. CDR3 DNA: TGTGCCAGCAGGGGGGGCGGACAGGGGAACTATGGCTACACCTTC. This gives the protein CASRGGGQGNYGYTF.

The J gene is TRBJ2-1, the V gene TRBV6-5; perhaps TRBD1 as D (5 bases). V lost 8 bases and J 2 bases, leaving 16 bases between the germline ends. Germline CDR1 and CDR2: MNHEY and SVGAGI. The CDR3 spans 15 residues. The CDR3: CASQTQGSPYNEQFF. The CDR3 DNA reads as TGTGCCAGCCAAACCCAGGGCAGTCCCTACAATGAGCAGTTCTTC.

The rearrangement links TRBV15 to TRBJ1-1, with 8 nucleotides matching TRBD1. This CDR3 region has 14 residues. Germline V gene sequence: CDR1 LNHNV, CDR2 YYDKDF (reference sequence). V gave up 6 bases and J gave up 1 base; unmatched junction bases: 4. In DNA form, the CDR3 reads TGTGCCACCAGTTCCGGGACAGGGAACACTGAAGCTTTCTTT. It codes for CATSSGTGNTEAFF.

In its sample, this clone was seen a few times. The J gene is TRBJ1-5, the V gene TRBV28; D uncertain. CDR1 is MDHEN and CDR2 is SYDVKM in the germline V gene. The CDR3 loop spans 15 amino acids. Trimming left V 3 bases short and J 7 bases short, with 16 bases between. This CDR3 is CASSFGSRNIQPQHF. For the CDR3, the DNA is TGTGCCAGCAGTTTTGGTTCTAGGAACATCCAGCCCCAGCATTTT.

The rearrangement links TRBV7-9 to TRBJ2-7, with D perhaps matching TRBD2 (6 bases). The CDR3 extends over 12 amino acids. Deletions cut 4 bases from V and 3 bases from J, with 7 bases between. CDR1 and CDR2 from the germline V gene are SEHNR and FQNEAQ (reference sequence). The CDR3 sequence: CASSSGLYEQYF. DNA of the CDR3: TGTGCCAGCAGCTCGGGACTCTACGAGCAGTACTTC.

The chain carries TRBV4-1 and TRBJ2-7, with D perhaps matching TRBD2 (5 bases). V gave up 3 bases and J gave up 5 bases, with 8 bases separating them. Germline CDR1 is MGHRA and CDR2 is YSYEKL. This CDR3 spans 12 amino acids. CDR3 region: CASSHGENEQYF. CDR3 DNA: TGCGCCAGCAGCCACGGGGAGAACGAGCAGTACTTC.

In its sample, this clone was seen a few times. This likely stems from a read error, as it lies one base from a far larger clone. No conserved phenylalanine or tryptophan is present at the end of the CDR3, so a read error is the likely explanation. This CDR3 is also generated by other DNA sequences in the sample. The chain has TRBV15 and TRBJ2-7; possibly TRBD2 for D (5 bases). Trimming took off 0 bases at V and 4 bases at J, with 13 bases between the two ends. The CDR3 totals 15 residues. Germline V gene sequence: CDR1 LNHNV, CDR2 YYDKDF (reference sequence). This chain's CDR3 is CATSRDASIAYEQYY. The DNA of the CDR3 is TGTGCCACCAGCAGAGATGCTAGCATCGCATACGAGCAGTACTAC.

This chain connects TRBV28 to TRBJ1-1; D might be TRBD1 (6 bases). Trimming removed 1 base at V and 8 bases at J, with 26 bases between. The CDR3 has 18 residues. Germline assignment: CDR1 MDHEN and CDR2 SYDVKM. CDR3 nucleotides: TGTGCCAGCAGTTTATCTTGGACAGCGTCAAGTAACGAGATCGAAGCTTTCTTT. Encoded protein: CASSLSWTASSNEIEAFF.

The chain employs TRBV4-1 and TRBJ2-7, with TRBD1 identical over 7 bases. The V segment lost 0 bases and the J segment 0 bases; nucleotides outside the gene matches: 5. Germline CDR1 is MGHRA and CDR2 is YSYEKL. The CDR3 loop spans 16 amino acids. CDR3 in amino acids: CASSQDTGQSSYEQYF. The CDR3 DNA sequence: TGCGCCAGCAGCCAAGATACGGGACAGAGCTCCTACGAGCAGTACTTC.

The V and J genes are TRBV19 and TRBJ1-2; 8 nucleotides match TRBD1. The CDR3 sequence is 15 residues long. Germline V gene lookup returns CDR1 LNHDA and CDR2 SQIVND (reference sequence). With 6 bases clipped from V and 4 bases from J, the junction kept 10 bases outside the gene matches. The CDR3: CASSPVPTGGYGYTF. In nucleotides, the CDR3 is TGTGCCAGTAGCCCTGTCCCCACAGGGGGCTATGGCTACACCTTC.

This sequence joins TRBV7-9 and TRBJ1-2, with D maybe TRBD1 (6 bases). Germline V gene data show CDR1 as SEHNR and CDR2 as FQNEAQ (reference sequence). V was trimmed by 1 base and J by 6 bases, leaving 9 bases between them. The CDR3 is 13 residues long. CDR3 region: CASSLGTVDGYTF. The CDR3 bases are TGTGCCAGCAGCTTAGGGACAGTAGATGGCTACACCTTC.

The V call is TRBV5-4, the J call TRBJ2-7; TRBD1 matches 8 bases. Germline CDR1 SGHNT, CDR2 YYREEE (reference sequence). V was clipped by 3 bases and J by 3 bases; unmatched bases: 11. The CDR3 sequence is 16 residues long. CDR3 in amino acids: CASSSKLGQGHYEQYF. CDR3 DNA: TGTGCCAGCAGCTCAAAATTAGGACAGGGTCACTACGAGCAGTACTTC.